This T cell receptor beta chain stems from a study of low-dose radiotherapy and immunotherapy resistance in tumors. About the study: Aspirin was taken orally by patients at 300 mg daily for four cycles from cycle 1 day 1.

Per germline, CDR1 SGHNT and CDR2 YYREEE (reference sequence). V was clipped by 4 bases and J by 4 bases; unmatched bases: 9. The CDR3 extends over 15 amino acids. Alpha- and beta-chain coverage of first-strand cDNA came from TRAV- and TRBV-specific primers. A constant-region primer paired with the V-primer adapter amplified TCRs over about 20 PCR cycles. Researchers amplified the isolated mRNA using in vitro transcription. Via MiXCR, TCRdb re-called the reads, giving one row per CDR3 protein. Here the sample spans 95,000 to 100,000 distinct CDR3 sequences, about 20% being singletons. Ten or more counts support this clonotype. This sample's time point: after trial treatment. Treatment reported: LDRT plus nivolumab, ipilimumab, low-dose cyclophosphamide and aspirin (RACIN trial). Patients qualified if they had advanced solid tumors that lacked tumor-infiltrating lymphocytes.

The chain is built from TRBV5-4 and TRBJ2-7; 9 bases agree with TRBD1. The sample was PBMCs, taken after low-dose radiotherapy plus immunotherapy. This sequence was found in a male donor with prostate cancer. CDR3 in amino acids: CASSPKTGGTYEQYF. The CDR3 DNA reads TGTGCCAGCAGCCCCAAGACAGGGGGGACGTACGAGCAGTACTTC.